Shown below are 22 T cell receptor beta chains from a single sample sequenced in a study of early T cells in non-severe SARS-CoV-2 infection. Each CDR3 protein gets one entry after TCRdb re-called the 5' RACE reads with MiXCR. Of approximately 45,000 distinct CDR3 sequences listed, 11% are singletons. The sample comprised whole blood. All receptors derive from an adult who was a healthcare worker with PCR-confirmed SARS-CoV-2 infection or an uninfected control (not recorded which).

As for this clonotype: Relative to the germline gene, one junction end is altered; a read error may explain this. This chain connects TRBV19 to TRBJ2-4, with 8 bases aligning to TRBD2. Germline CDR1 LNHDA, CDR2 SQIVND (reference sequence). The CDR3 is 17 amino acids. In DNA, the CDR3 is TGTGCCAGTGGTATCCGCCCGGGGGGGTCTGCAAGGAACATTCAGTACTTC. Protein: CASGIRPGGSARNIQYF.

This CDR3 reads CATRGGEVNTEAFF. CDR3 coding DNA: TGTGCCACCAGGGGGGGAGAAGTGAACACTGAAGCTTTCTTT. The J gene is TRBJ1-1, the V gene TRBV15, with a weak D call TRBD1 (5 bases). Looked up from germline, CDR1 is LNHNV and CDR2 is YYDKDF (reference sequence). With 6 bases removed from V and 0 bases from J, the gap between germline ends came to 11 bases. The CDR3 has 14 residues.

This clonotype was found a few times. The CDR3 DNA reads as TGTGCCAGCAGAAGATCAACAGGCGAGCAGTACTTC. It yields the protein CASRRSTGEQYF. The genes are TRBV6-2 or TRBV6-3 and TRBJ2-7; a weak D match, TRBD1 (5 bases). CDR3 length equals 12 residues. CDR1 and CDR2 from the germline V gene are MNHEY and SVGEGT. Trimming removed 6 bases from V and 6 bases from J, with 12 bases in between.

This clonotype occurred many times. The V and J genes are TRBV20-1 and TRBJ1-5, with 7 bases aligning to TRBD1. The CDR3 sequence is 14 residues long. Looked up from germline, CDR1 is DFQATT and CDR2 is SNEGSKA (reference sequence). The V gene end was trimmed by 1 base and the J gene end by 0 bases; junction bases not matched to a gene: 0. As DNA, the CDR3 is TGCAGTGCTAGAGGACAGGGTAGCAATCAGCCCCAGCATTTT. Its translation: CSARGQGSNQPQHF.

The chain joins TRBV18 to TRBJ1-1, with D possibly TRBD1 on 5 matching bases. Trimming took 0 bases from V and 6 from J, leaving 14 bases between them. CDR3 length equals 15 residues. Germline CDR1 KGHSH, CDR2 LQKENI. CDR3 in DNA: TGTGCCAGCTCACCACCTCTAGGGGAGGTCGCTGAAGCTTTCTTT. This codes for CASSPPLGEVAEAFF.

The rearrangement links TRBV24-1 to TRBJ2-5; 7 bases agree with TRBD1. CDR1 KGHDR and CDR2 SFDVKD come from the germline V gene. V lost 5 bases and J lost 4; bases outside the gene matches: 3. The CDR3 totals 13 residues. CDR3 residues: CATSAGGLETQYF. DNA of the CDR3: TGTGCCACCAGTGCAGGGGGATTAGAGACCCAGTACTTC.

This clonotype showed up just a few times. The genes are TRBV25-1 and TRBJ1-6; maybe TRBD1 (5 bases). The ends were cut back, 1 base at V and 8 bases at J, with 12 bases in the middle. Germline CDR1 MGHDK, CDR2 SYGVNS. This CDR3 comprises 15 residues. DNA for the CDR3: TGTGCCAGCAGTGAATTTGCAGGGAAGGATTCACCCCTCCACTTT. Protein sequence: CASSEFAGKDSPLHF.

The CDR3 loop is CSVDRGNYGYTF. CDR3 DNA sequence: TGCAGCGTGGACAGAGGAAACTATGGCTACACCTTC. V usage is TRBV29-1 and J usage is TRBJ1-2; D is possibly TRBD1 (6 bases). This CDR3 has 12 residues. The V end lost 6 bases, the J end lost 2 bases, and 10 bases lay between the germline ends. CDR1 and CDR2 (germline): SQVTM, ANQGSEA.

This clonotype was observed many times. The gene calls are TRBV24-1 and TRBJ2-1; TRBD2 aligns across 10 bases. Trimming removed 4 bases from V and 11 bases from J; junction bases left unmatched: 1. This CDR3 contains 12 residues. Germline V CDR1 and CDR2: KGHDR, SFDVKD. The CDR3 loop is CATSELAGKQFF. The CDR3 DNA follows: TGTGCCACCAGTGAACTAGCGGGGAAGCAGTTCTTC.

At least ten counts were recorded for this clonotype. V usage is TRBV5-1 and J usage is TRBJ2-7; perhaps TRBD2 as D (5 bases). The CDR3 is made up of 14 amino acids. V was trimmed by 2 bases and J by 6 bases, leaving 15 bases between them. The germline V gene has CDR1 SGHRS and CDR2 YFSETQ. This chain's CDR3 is CASSFSGTAGEQYF. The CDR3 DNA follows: TGCGCCAGCAGCTTCTCGGGAACTGCTGGCGAGCAGTACTTC.

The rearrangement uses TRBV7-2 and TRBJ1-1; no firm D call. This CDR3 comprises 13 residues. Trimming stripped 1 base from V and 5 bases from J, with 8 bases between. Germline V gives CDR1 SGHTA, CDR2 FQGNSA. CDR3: CASSLGGGTEAFF. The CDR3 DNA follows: TGTGCCAGCAGCTTAGGTGGAGGTACTGAAGCTTTCTTT. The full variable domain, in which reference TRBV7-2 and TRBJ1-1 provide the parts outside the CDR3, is GAGVSQSPSNKVTEKGKDVELRCDPISGHTALYWYRQSLGQGLEFLIYFQGNSAPDKSGLPSDRFSAERTGGSVSTLTIQRTQQEDSAVYLCASSLGGGTEAFFGQGTRLTVV.

For the CDR3, the DNA is TGCGCCAGCAGCCAAACAATTAACTATGGCTACACCTTC. This gives the protein CASSQTINYGYTF. V gene TRBV4-3 combines with J gene TRBJ1-2, with D uncertain. In germline, CDR1 is LGHNA, CDR2 YSLEER. V was cut by 2 bases and J by 1 base, with 5 bases left in between. The CDR3 spans 13 residues.

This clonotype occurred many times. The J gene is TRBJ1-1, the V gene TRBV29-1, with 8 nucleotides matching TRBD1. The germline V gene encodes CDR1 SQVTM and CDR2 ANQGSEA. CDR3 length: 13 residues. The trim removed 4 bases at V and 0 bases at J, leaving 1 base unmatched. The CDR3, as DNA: TGCAGCGTTGCGGACAGGGTGAACACTGAAGCTTTCTTT. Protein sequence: CSVADRVNTEAFF.

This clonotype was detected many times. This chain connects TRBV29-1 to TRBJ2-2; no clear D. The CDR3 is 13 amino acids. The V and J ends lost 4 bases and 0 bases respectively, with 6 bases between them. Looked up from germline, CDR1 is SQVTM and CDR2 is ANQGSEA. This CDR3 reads CSVVQTNTGELFF. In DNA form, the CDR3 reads TGCAGCGTTGTTCAAACGAACACCGGGGAGCTGTTTTTT.

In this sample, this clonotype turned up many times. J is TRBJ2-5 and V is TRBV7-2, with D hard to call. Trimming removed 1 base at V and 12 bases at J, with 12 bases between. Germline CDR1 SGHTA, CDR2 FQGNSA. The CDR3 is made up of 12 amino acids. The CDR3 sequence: CASSLEVTAKYF. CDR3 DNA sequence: TGTGCCAGCAGCTTAGAAGTAACAGCCAAGTACTTC.

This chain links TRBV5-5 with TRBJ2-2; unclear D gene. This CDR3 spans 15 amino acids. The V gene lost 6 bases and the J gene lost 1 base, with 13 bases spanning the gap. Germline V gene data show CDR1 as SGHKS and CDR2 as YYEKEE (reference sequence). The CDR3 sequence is CASTLGWENTGELFF. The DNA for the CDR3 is TGTGCCAGCACCCTGGGTTGGGAGAACACCGGGGAGCTGTTTTTT.

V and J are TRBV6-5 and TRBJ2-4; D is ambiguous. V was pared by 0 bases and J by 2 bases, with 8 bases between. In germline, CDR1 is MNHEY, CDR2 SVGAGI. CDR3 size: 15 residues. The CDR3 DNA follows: TGTGCCAGCAGTTACTCGCCAAAACCCAAAAACATTCAGTACTTC. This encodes CASSYSPKPKNIQYF.

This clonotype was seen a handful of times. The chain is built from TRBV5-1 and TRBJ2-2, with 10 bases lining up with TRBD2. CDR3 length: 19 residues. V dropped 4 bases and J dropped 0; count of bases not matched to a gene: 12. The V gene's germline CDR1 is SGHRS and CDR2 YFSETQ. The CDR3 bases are TGCGCCAGCAGCGCCCCGACAAGCGGGGGGGCCGCGAACACCGGGGAGCTGTTTTTT. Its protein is CASSAPTSGGAANTGELFF.

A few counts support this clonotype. As DNA, the CDR3 is TGTGCCAGCAGCATCGGACTAGCTCAAGGGTGGCAGTACTTC. Encoded protein: CASSIGLAQGWQYF. The chain joins TRBV5-4 to TRBJ2-7; TRBD2 agrees at 8 bases. The V and J ends lost 4 bases and 9 bases, in that order; junction bases with no gene match: 12. The CDR3 sequence is 14 residues long. Germline loops: CDR1 SGHNT, CDR2 YYREEE (reference sequence).

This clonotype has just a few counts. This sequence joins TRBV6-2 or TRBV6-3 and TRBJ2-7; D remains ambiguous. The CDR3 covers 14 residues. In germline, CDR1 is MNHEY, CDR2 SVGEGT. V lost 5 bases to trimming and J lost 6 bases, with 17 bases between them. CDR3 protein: CASSLGLTTAEQYF. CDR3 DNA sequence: TGTGCCAGCAGTCTCGGGCTCACTACCGCCGAGCAGTACTTC.

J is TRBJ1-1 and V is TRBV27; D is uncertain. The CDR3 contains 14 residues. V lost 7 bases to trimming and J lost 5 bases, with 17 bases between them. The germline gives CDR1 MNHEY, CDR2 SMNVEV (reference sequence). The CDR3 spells CASTPYPSGTEAFF. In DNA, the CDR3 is TGTGCCAGCACCCCCTACCCTTCGGGAACTGAAGCTTTCTTT.

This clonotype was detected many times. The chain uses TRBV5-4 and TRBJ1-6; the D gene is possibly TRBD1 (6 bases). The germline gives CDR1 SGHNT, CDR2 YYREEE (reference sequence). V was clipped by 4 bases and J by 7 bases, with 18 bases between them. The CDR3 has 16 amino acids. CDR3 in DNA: TGTGCCAGCAGCCCTACTGAGGGACACTCCAATTCACCCCTCCACTTT. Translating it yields CASSPTEGHSNSPLHF.